The present entry profiles one T cell receptor (beta chain) with its context. Its target is not known. 13 Jbeta primers and 60 Vbeta primers were used for the PCR. TCRdb keeps only in-frame clones here, not all; method: immunoSEQ multiplex PCR. Here the sample table reports more than 100,000 clones. Germline assignment: CDR1 PRHDT and CDR2 FYEKMQ (reference sequence). The germline V and J ends were trimmed by 0 bases and 2 bases, with 8 bases remaining between them. This CDR3 is 14 amino acids long. This record comes from a study of cytomegalovirus exposure and HLA in healthy donors. Study results and limitations: Accurate predictions that matched the HLA-A and HLA-B alleles of most subjects were reportedly made from TCR beta sequences. It was assumed in the presence/absence analyses that sequencing depth was roughly uniform across donors.

The source is a man aged 35-49 years in good health and CMV-seronegative. The rearrangement joins TRBV13 to TRBJ2-7; possible D gene TRBD1, 5 bases. The sequencing sample was made of PBMCs. The CDR3 sequence: CASSLGATAYEQYF. The CDR3 DNA reads TGTGCCAGCAGCTTAGGAGCGACAGCCTACGAGCAGTACTTC.